The clone carrying this T cell receptor beta chain has ten or more counts. The antigen remains unidentified. The read halts 3 residues ahead of the CDR3 end, with the missing end drawn from the germline J gene. Trimming took 2 bases from V and 12 from J; bases not matched to a gene: 7. The germline gives CDR1 GTSNPN, CDR2 SVGIG (reference sequence). CDR3 length: 14 amino acids. The data belong to a study of T cell clonality in common variable immunodeficiency. Study-level findings and limits: Shared TCRbeta clones were fewer between CVID subjects than controls. CVID subjects had higher TCRbeta clonality than healthy controls, most marked in about a third.

The table came from immunoSEQ multiplex PCR; TCRdb's copy has only in-frame clones and leaves some out. The specimen has approximately 51,000 clones, none found just once. This sequence joins TRBV30 and TRBJ1-6, with 10 positions matching TRBD1. This TCR derives from a person between 18 and 75 years old in good health. Material: peripheral blood mononuclear cells. The part of the CDR3 DNA that was read is TGTGCCTGGAGTACCGCGACAGGGGGCAAACCC. Protein sequence: CAWSTATGGKP. The CDR3 reads in full as CAWSTATGGKPLHF.